This T cell receptor (beta chain) comes out of a study of cytomegalovirus exposure and HLA in healthy donors (dated by TCRdb to about 2017). Looking at the study overall: A later analysis indicated that the 120 validation repertoires were generated on the platform also employed for the roughly 720 repertoires of the first cohort. The aim of the study was to test whether cataloging public T cell receptors could identify signatures of past pathogen exposure. In addition to the first cohort of approximately 670 subjects, a separate validation cohort of approximately 110 different subjects was used. To predict cytomegalovirus infection status, the study combined high-throughput TCR immunosequencing, statistical association of individual TCRs with disease status, and machine learning.

Findings and caveats that apply to the study as a whole: While some public TCRs were present in many individuals, most TCR sequences turned up only very rarely across donors. In vitro tests confirmed that three of the cytomegalovirus-associated TCR beta chains recognize cytomegalovirus antigens. The study gave a list of 150 to 200 TCR beta chains associated with cytomegalovirus. Cytomegalovirus status was reported to be diagnosed by the classifier with high specificity and sensitivity in both the original and validation cohorts. A later analysis lacked HLA typing for the validation cohort, so it scored co-occurrence in that cohort across all 120 or so repertoires. It was suggested by the authors that the approach could potentially be generalized to other disease states and immunological phenotypes. In a later analysis, TCRs clustered in the first cohort were found to also tend to co-occur in the 120 validation repertoires, with approximately 94% of cluster scores above 0.

The donors were included in the validation cohort of 90 to 150 subjects, a group kept apart from the roughly 700-subject first cohort. Libraries were prepared through the immunoSEQ multiplex PCR assay. On the study's bioinformatics: A statistical classification framework was developed to diagnose cytomegalovirus status using the catalog of TCR beta chain sequences. This is the immuneACCESS table as TCRdb keeps it, with only in-frame sequences that have V and J called. A part of the clones is gone; compared with another copy, unresolved V genes explain less than half, and the rest is unexplained. Clone size and V and J calls were adopted from that table, with D and trimming inferred from the DNA. The sample table holds a few hundred thousand clones, of which 80% to 90% were seen once. The ten largest account for about 0.8% of the sample. Concerning this clone itself: The clone's antigen remains unknown. Base qualities are not recorded, but no much larger clone differs from it by a single base.

Sequencing used PBMCs. The TCR comes from a woman aged 18-29 years in good health and CMV-seronegative.

The CDR3 corresponds to CASSPNLGANVLTF. The sequenced DNA: TGCGCCAGCAGCCCAAACTTGGGGGCCAACGTCCTGACTTTC. This receptor chain uses TRBV4-3 and TRBJ2-6; the D gene is not confidently resolved. Between the V and J ends, shortened by 4 bases and 4 bases respectively, the junction contains 8 bases. CDR1 and CDR2 were assigned from the germline V gene as LGHNA and YSLEER. The CDR3 holds 14 amino acids from the cysteine to the phenylalanine. CDR3 DNA only is kept here, 42 bases in frame from base 1.